This TCR beta chain is drawn from a study of T cells in Graves' hyperthyroidism and ophthalmopathy. Findings and limits, study-wide: Most thyroid clonotypes that were expanded above 0.001 also turned up in blood.

This clonotype occurred many times. The antigen remains undetermined. Using RNA transcripts as the source, TCR beta CDR3 regions were amplified. Researchers ran a first-round RT-PCR on the TCR CDR3 using the HTBI primer set. TCRdb processed the multiplex PCR reads anew with MiXCR; each CDR3 protein has one entry. Of roughly 560,000 distinct CDR3 sequences in the sample, roughly 14% were seen once. CDR1 and CDR2 (germline): MNHEY, SMNVEV (reference sequence). The CDR3 spans 14 residues. V lost 7 bases, J lost 1 base, and 13 bases lay in between. Sequenced material: blood. The chain employs TRBV27 and TRBJ1-1, with D uncertain. The receptor's source is a woman between 35 and 50 years old with Graves' ophthalmopathy. The CDR3 spells CASTPDPWNTEAFF. CDR3 DNA sequence: TGTGCCAGCACTCCGGACCCTTGGAACACTGAAGCTTTCTTT.